This T cell receptor beta chain was found in a study of blood T cell repertoires in COVID-19. About the research overall: Sites in the United States, Italy and Spain provided acute and convalescent COVID-19 samples. Sources were T cells, B-cell-depleted T cells, or PBMCs; the material itself was cDNA or gDNA.

Authors' processing steps: Cell counts per sample came from amplifying reference gene primers. Here immunoSEQ multiplex PCR was the method, and the copy in TCRdb shows in-frame clones only, minus some. D and trimming were read from the DNA, whereas the V and J calls and clone size are those reported in that table. This sample has roughly 280,000 clones; around 88% occur once, and the top ten carry roughly 1.9%. Germline CDR1 is SGHNT and CDR2 is YYREEE (reference sequence). The junction had 6 bases not matched to a gene; V was cut back by 5 bases and J by 1 base. This CDR3 has 16 amino acids. At least ten counts were recorded for this clone. The same CDR3 arises from other DNA sequences in this sample as well.

Sequenced: peripheral blood. This receptor was identified in a man between 25 and 39 years old with active or convalescent COVID-19. V and J are TRBV5-4 and TRBJ2-2, with 9 bases lining up with TRBD1. The CDR3: CASSPPGQGNTGELFF. The CDR3 DNA follows: TGTGCCAGCAGTCCCCCGGGACAGGGGAACACCGGGGAGCTGTTTTTT.